This passage covers 6 T cell receptor beta chains from one sample sequenced in a study of blood T cell repertoires in COVID-19. Generated by immunoSEQ multiplex PCR, the TCRdb table keeps only in-frame clones and is missing some. The sample carries 140,000 to 150,000 clones, about 83% recorded once. The specimen sequenced was peripheral blood. Receptors were obtained from a woman aged 45-65 years with active or convalescent COVID-19.

The gene calls are TRBV27 and TRBJ2-7; maybe TRBD2 (5 bases). V shed 2 bases and J shed 1 base, with 6 bases lying between them. Germline V gives CDR1 MNHEY, CDR2 SMNVEV (reference sequence). The CDR3 is 13 amino acids. CDR3 region: CASSLPGSYEQYF. CDR3 sequence (DNA): TGTGCCAGCAGTTTACCGGGATCCTACGAGCAGTACTTC.

This clone was recorded once. Written as DNA, the CDR3 is TGCGCCAGCAGCTTGGCCTTTCAAACGGGGGATGAGCAGTTCTTC. Translated: CASSLAFQTGDEQFF. The V and J genes are TRBV5-1 and TRBJ2-1; TRBD2 might be the D (6 bases). V was clipped by 0 bases and J by 8 bases, with 15 bases between them. CDR1 and CDR2 (germline): SGHRS, YFSETQ. There are 15 residues in the CDR3.

V usage is TRBV5-1 and J usage is TRBJ2-1, with 8 bases lining up with TRBD2. Germline V gives CDR1 SGHRS, CDR2 YFSETQ. The CDR3 consists of 19 residues. V gave up 0 bases and J gave up 6 bases; unmatched junction bases: 17. The CDR3 region is CASSLVVLSVSGGLNEQFF. The CDR3 DNA reads TGCGCCAGCAGCTTGGTAGTTCTCTCCGTGTCGGGGGGGCTCAATGAGCAGTTCTTC.

This clone was recorded a few times. V usage is TRBV11-1 and J usage is TRBJ1-1, with D hard to call. CDR3 size: 14 residues. V was trimmed by 5 bases and J by 1 base, leaving 11 bases between them. The germline V gene has CDR1 SGHAT and CDR2 FQDESV (reference sequence). Here the CDR3 DNA reads TGTGCCAGCAGCCCTCAGTCGGGGAACACTGAAGCTTTCTTT. Its protein product is CASSPQSGNTEAFF.

The chain uses TRBV7-9 and TRBJ2-1; TRBD2 matches 7 bases. This CDR3 comprises 15 residues. Germline V gene data show CDR1 as SEHNR and CDR2 as FQNEAQ (reference sequence). V lost 6 bases and J lost 5; bases outside the gene matches: 10. The CDR3 DNA follows: TGTGCCAGCAGTCCCTTCGGACTAGGTAACAATGAGCAGTTCTTC. Amino acid sequence: CASSPFGLGNNEQFF.

This clone has a single count. The chain links TRBV28 to TRBJ1-6; 8 nucleotides agree with TRBD1. CDR3 length: 14 residues. Trimming took 6 bases from V and 8 from J; bases not matched to a gene: 6. Germline values: CDR1 MDHEN, CDR2 SYDVKM. CDR3 sequence (DNA): TGTGCCAGCAGGTCACTGACAGGGGATTCACCCCTCCACTTT. It yields the protein CASRSLTGDSPLHF.